A selection of T cell receptor beta chains follows, all from one sample in a study of technical replicates of blood from several donors. The assay was immunoSEQ multiplex PCR, and TCRdb's table has in-frame clones only and misses some. The sample shows 60,000 to 85,000 clones, around 95% of them seen only once. The sample taken for sequencing was T cells isolated from PBMCs. The receptors here all came from a human donor in good health. CDR3s include the opening cysteine and the closing phenylalanine or tryptophan. D genes are given only for firm matches. For some rows the clone size is stated as once, few or many, or as a class when expanded; others skip it.

V gene: TRBV4-2; D gene: .; CDR3 length: 15; clone size: once; J gene: TRBJ1-1; CDR3 protein: CASSPEPGKNTEAFF; CDR3 DNA: TGTGCCAGCAGCCCCGAGCCAGGGAAGAACACTGAAGCTTTCTTT
V gene: TRBV2; D gene: .; CDR3 length: 12; clone size: .; J gene: TRBJ2-7; CDR3 protein: CASSGDYYEQYF; CDR3 DNA: TGTGCCAGCAGTGGAGACTACTACGAGCAGTACTTC
V gene: TRBV10-3; D gene: TRBD1; CDR3 length: 15; clone size: once; J gene: TRBJ1-2; CDR3 protein: CATGDSLNLNYGYTF; CDR3 DNA: TGTGCCACGGGGGACAGCCTAAACCTTAACTATGGCTACACCTTC
V gene: TRBV4-2; D gene: .; CDR3 length: 18; clone size: few; J gene: TRBJ1-1; CDR3 protein: CASSQDNGQAFMNTEAFF; CDR3 DNA: TGTGCCAGCAGCCAAGATAATGGCCAGGCCTTCATGAACACTGAAGCTTTCTTT
V gene: TRBV19; D gene: .; CDR3 length: 13; clone size: .; J gene: TRBJ2-7; CDR3 protein: CASEAGNSYEQYF; CDR3 DNA: TGTGCCAGTGAGGCAGGGAACTCCTACGAGCAGTACTTC
V gene: TRBV6-5; D gene: TRBD2; CDR3 length: 13; clone size: .; J gene: TRBJ2-1; CDR3 protein: CASSLVAGNEQFF; CDR3 DNA: TGTGCCAGCAGTCTCGTAGCGGGGAATGAGCAGTTCTTC
V gene: TRBV7-9; D gene: .; CDR3 length: 14; clone size: .; J gene: TRBJ2-2; CDR3 protein: CASSLSGARGELFF; CDR3 DNA: TGTGCCAGCAGCTTATCAGGGGCTCGCGGGGAGCTGTTTTTT
V gene: TRBV29-1; D gene: TRBD1; CDR3 length: 10; clone size: .; J gene: TRBJ2-1; CDR3 protein: CSVETGGEFF; CDR3 DNA: TGCAGCGTTGAAACAGGGGGCGAGTTCTTC
V gene: TRBV30; D gene: TRBD1; CDR3 length: 13; clone size: .; J gene: TRBJ2-3; CDR3 protein: CAWINRGRSTQYF; CDR3 DNA: TGTGCCTGGATTAACAGGGGGCGCAGTACGCAGTATTTT
V gene: TRBV11-2; D gene: TRBD1; CDR3 length: 14; clone size: .; J gene: TRBJ2-7; CDR3 protein: CASSSRQGTYEQYF; CDR3 DNA: TGTGCCAGCAGCTCTCGACAGGGAACCTACGAGCAGTACTTC
V gene: TRBV4-1; D gene: .; CDR3 length: 16; clone size: .; J gene: TRBJ2-7; CDR3 protein: CASSQVGVGATYEQYF; CDR3 DNA: TGCGCCAGCAGCCAAGTGGGGGTGGGGGCAACCTACGAGCAGTACTTC
V gene: TRBV19; D gene: .; CDR3 length: 13; clone size: few; J gene: TRBJ1-1; CDR3 protein: CASTGGDNPEAFF; CDR3 DNA: TGTGCCAGTACCGGTGGGGACAATCCTGAAGCTTTCTTT
V gene: TRBV11-2; D gene: .; CDR3 length: 13; clone size: .; J gene: TRBJ2-7; CDR3 protein: CASSLTVGGEQYF; CDR3 DNA: TGTGCCAGCAGCTTAACGGTAGGGGGCGAGCAGTACTTC
V gene: TRBV6-5; D gene: .; CDR3 length: 14; clone size: .; J gene: TRBJ2-7; CDR3 protein: CASSRGTLSYEQYF; CDR3 DNA: TGTGCCAGCAGTCGGGGGACCCTGTCCTACGAGCAGTACTTC
V gene: TRBV20-1; D gene: .; CDR3 length: 11; clone size: few; J gene: TRBJ2-5; CDR3 protein: CSAQLQETQYF; CDR3 DNA: TGCAGTGCTCAACTCCAAGAGACCCAGTACTTC
V gene: TRBV4-1; D gene: .; CDR3 length: 14; clone size: .; J gene: TRBJ2-7; CDR3 protein: CASSQGPDYYEQYF; CDR3 DNA: TGCGCCAGCAGCCAAGGTCCAGACTACTACGAGCAGTACTTC
V gene: TRBV7-2; D gene: .; CDR3 length: 16; clone size: .; J gene: TRBJ2-3; CDR3 protein: CASSSLGLGSSDTQYF; CDR3 DNA: TGTGCCAGCAGCTCACTAGGACTGGGATCCTCAGATACGCAGTATTTT
V gene: TRBV5-1; D gene: TRBD1; CDR3 length: 17; clone size: .; J gene: TRBJ2-7; CDR3 protein: CASSMGTGVAENYEQYF; CDR3 DNA: TGCGCCAGCAGCATGGGGACAGGGGTAGCGGAAAACTACGAGCAGTACTTC
V gene: TRBV5-4; D gene: .; CDR3 length: 14; clone size: .; J gene: TRBJ1-1; CDR3 protein: CASRYAGVQTEAFF; CDR3 DNA: TGTGCCAGCAGATACGCGGGGGTACAGACTGAAGCTTTCTTT
V gene: TRBV6-1; D gene: TRBD2; CDR3 length: 16; clone size: .; J gene: TRBJ2-7; CDR3 protein: CASSEAWEGFPLEQYF; CDR3 DNA: TGTGCCAGCAGTGAAGCATGGGAGGGATTCCCACTCGAGCAGTACTTC
V gene: TRBV2; D gene: .; CDR3 length: 15; clone size: .; J gene: TRBJ1-2; CDR3 protein: CASRFSGVRFHGYTF; CDR3 DNA: TGTGCCAGCAGGTTTTCAGGGGTTCGATTCCATGGCTACACCTTC
V gene: TRBV5-1; D gene: .; CDR3 length: 12; clone size: .; J gene: TRBJ2-5; CDR3 protein: CASSPGAETQYF; CDR3 DNA: TGCGCCAGCAGCCCTGGAGCAGAGACCCAGTACTTC